One sample yielded the 27 T cell receptor beta chains listed below, sequenced in a study of T cell responses to AZD1222 COVID-19 vaccine. Sequencing was performed with immunoSEQ multiplex PCR; in TCRdb, only in-frame clones are kept and a portion is missing. The sample holds 130,000 or so clones, roughly 90% seen once. The sequencing here drew on peripheral blood, taken on day 0 of AZD1222 vaccination. Source of these receptors: an adult in good health.

The V gene is TRBV5-6, the J gene TRBJ1-3, with D hard to call. CDR3 length: 14 residues. The V gene lost 4 bases and the J gene lost 4 bases, with 12 bases spanning the gap. Germline V CDR1 and CDR2: SGHDT, YYEEEE. The CDR3 sequence: CASSKPSLGNTIYF. CDR3 in DNA: TGTGCCAGCAGCAAACCATCTCTGGGAAACACCATATATTTT.

The chain is built from TRBV28 and TRBJ1-1, with TRBD1 as a possible D gene (6 bases). This CDR3 is built from 15 residues. Trimming stripped 7 bases from V and 1 base from J, with 16 bases between. Germline V lookup: CDR1 MDHEN, CDR2 SYDVKM. The CDR3 loop reads CASNERGTSNTEAFF. The CDR3 nucleotides read TGTGCCAGCAATGAGAGGGGGACATCGAACACTGAAGCTTTCTTT.

The chain combines TRBV27 with TRBJ2-2; D gene ambiguous. With 7 bases removed from V and 5 bases from J, the gap between germline ends came to 8 bases. The CDR3 is 12 residues long. The germline CDR1 and CDR2 sequences are MNHEY and SMNVEV (reference sequence). Here the CDR3 reads CASTSGTGELFF. The CDR3, as DNA: TGTGCCAGCACCTCTGGTACCGGGGAGCTGTTTTTT.

V usage is TRBV5-4 and J usage is TRBJ2-1; the D gene could be TRBD1 or TRBD2 (5 bases each). CDR3 length: 14 residues. CDR1 is SGHNT, CDR2 YYREEE, per germline (reference sequence). V lost 0 bases and J lost 6, with 10 bases in between. CDR3 loop: CASSLDGAGNEQFF. For the CDR3, the DNA is TGTGCCAGCAGCTTGGACGGGGCGGGCAATGAGCAGTTCTTC. The full variable domain, its missing parts supplied by reference TRBV5-4 and TRBJ2-1, is ETGVTQSPTHLIKTRGQQVTLRCSSQSGHNTVSWYQQALGQGPQFIFQYYREEENGRGNFPPRFSGLQFPNYSSELNVNALELDDSALYLCASSLDGAGNEQFFGPGTRLTVL.

The count of this clone is one. The chain has TRBV6-2 or TRBV6-3 and TRBJ1-3; D may be TRBD1 (6 bases). With 5 bases removed from V and 0 bases from J, the gap between germline ends came to 11 bases. Germline V gene lookup returns CDR1 MNHEY and CDR2 SVGEGT. This CDR3 comprises 15 residues. CDR3 DNA sequence: TGTGCCAGCAGTCCCTGGACAGCCTCTGGAAACACCATATATTTT. As protein: CASSPWTASGNTIYF.

V gene TRBV7-3 combines with J gene TRBJ1-1; D unresolved. Germline V gives CDR1 SGHTA, CDR2 FQGTGA. The CDR3 extends over 13 amino acids. Trimming stripped 5 bases from V and 4 bases from J, with 11 bases between. CDR3 bases: TGTGCCAGCAGCATCAGAGAGGGCACTGAAGCTTTCTTT. Residues: CASSIREGTEAFF.

This chain joins TRBV5-1 and TRBJ2-3; D may correspond to TRBD1 or TRBD2 (5 bases each). Per the germline V gene, CDR1 is SGHRS and CDR2 is YFSETQ. The CDR3 has 14 amino acids. Trimming stripped 0 bases from V and 6 bases from J, with 11 bases between. The DNA for the CDR3 is TGCGCCAGCAGCTTGGACAGTGGGGACGATACGCAGTATTTT. Its translation: CASSLDSGDDTQYF.

The V and J genes are TRBV3-1 (or the pseudogene TRBV3-2) and TRBJ1-1; TRBD1 matches at 7 bases. The CDR3 sequence is 13 residues long. With V trimmed by 7 bases and J by 4 bases, 6 bases remained unmatched. CDR1 and CDR2 from the germline V gene are LGHDT and YNNKEL (reference sequence). In DNA form, the CDR3 reads TGTGCCAGCACCACAGGGGAGGGCACTGAAGCTTTCTTT. Residues: CASTTGEGTEAFF.

The chain employs TRBV5-1 and TRBJ1-1; tentative D call: TRBD1 (6 bases). This CDR3 spans 15 amino acids. Trimming shortened V by 0 bases and J by 3 bases, and 12 bases separated the two germline ends. Germline V CDR1 and CDR2: SGHRS, YFSETQ. CDR3 in DNA: TGCGCCAGCAGCTTGGCCGGGGGCGGTTACACTGAAGCTTTCTTT. This gives the protein CASSLAGGGYTEAFF. Filled out from reference TRBV5-1 and TRBJ1-1, the complete variable domain reads KAGVTQTPRYLIKTRGQQVTLSCSPISGHRSVSWYQQTPGQGLQFLFEYFSETQRNKGNFPGRFSGRQFSNSRSEMNVSTLELGDSALYLCASSLAGGGYTEAFFGQGTRLTVV.

This rearrangement joins TRBV3-1 (or the pseudogene TRBV3-2) to TRBJ2-3; D uncertain. The germline CDR1 and CDR2 sequences are LGHDT and YNNKEL (reference sequence). There are 16 residues in the CDR3. With 0 bases removed from V and 2 bases from J, the gap between germline ends came to 12 bases. The CDR3 nucleotides read TGTGCCAGCAGCCAAGACTCAGAGGCCCCCACAGATACGCAGTATTTT. Its translation is CASSQDSEAPTDTQYF.

This chain uses TRBV5-5 with TRBJ1-3; D is ambiguous. There are 14 residues in the CDR3. The germline CDR1 and CDR2 sequences are SGHKS and YYEKEE (reference sequence). Trimming took off 4 bases at V and 0 bases at J, with 8 bases between the two ends. The CDR3 spells CASSPSGSGNTIYF. The CDR3 DNA reads TGTGCCAGCAGCCCGTCGGGCTCTGGAAACACCATATATTTT.

The CDR3 nucleotides are TGTGCCAGCTCACGGGGACAGGGGGCCCTTGAAGCTTTCTTT. Translated: CASSRGQGALEAFF. The gene calls are TRBV18 and TRBJ1-1; 12 nucleotides align to TRBD1. After removal of 4 bases from V and 7 bases from J, the junction contained 4 bases not matched to a gene. The CDR3 is 14 residues long. Germline V lookup: CDR1 KGHSH, CDR2 LQKENI. The variable domain in full, completed from reference TRBV18 and TRBJ1-1, reads NAGVMQNPRHLVRRRGQEARLRCSPMKGHSHVYWYRQLPEEGLKFMVYLQKENIIDESGMPKERFSAEFPKEGPSILRIQQVVRGDSAAYFCASSRGQGALEAFFGQGTRLTVV.

The chain uses TRBV29-1 and TRBJ2-1; the D gene is possibly TRBD2 (7 bases). Trimming cost V 6 bases and J 10 bases, with 16 bases left between them. Per germline, CDR1 SQVTM and CDR2 ANQGSEA. CDR3 length: 12 amino acids. CDR3 sequence: CSVWGGAAEQFF. The DNA of the CDR3 is TGCAGCGTCTGGGGGGGGGCCGCGGAGCAGTTCTTC.

In nucleotides, the CDR3 is TGTGCCATCGATTGGAAAGGGGATGAAAAACTGTTTTTT. Translation: CAIDWKGDEKLFF. This rearrangement joins TRBV28 to TRBJ1-4; perhaps TRBD1 as D (5 bases). Germline values: CDR1 MDHEN, CDR2 SYDVKM. This CDR3 contains 13 residues. The V end lost 10 bases, the J end lost 6 bases, and 15 bases lay between the germline ends.

The V and J genes are TRBV20-1 and TRBJ1-5; D is possibly TRBD1 (6 bases). Germline assignment: CDR1 DFQATT and CDR2 SNEGSKA (reference sequence). Trimming removed 3 bases from V and 4 bases from J, with 13 bases in between. There are 14 residues in the CDR3. The CDR3 bases are TGCAGTGCTAGTCATGACAGGATAAATCAGCCCCAGCATTTT. This gives the protein CSASHDRINQPQHF.

This chain links TRBV12-1 with TRBJ1-1; the table names TRBD1, a call not compared with the DNA. TRBV12-1 is noted as a pseudogene. The CDR3 consists of 21 residues. The DNA of the CDR3 is TGTGCCAGCAGCTTTGAGGCCCGTCCGTCAGAAGGGGGCGGAACGAACACTGAAGCTTTCTTT. This translates into CASSFEARPSEGGGTNTEAFF.

V and J are TRBV14 and TRBJ2-7; the D is unclear. The V gene lost 6 bases and the J gene lost 6 bases, with 15 bases spanning the gap. The CDR3 has 13 residues. Germline-derived CDR1 and CDR2 are SGHDN and FVKESK. DNA of the CDR3: TGTGCCAGCAGTCAATCGAATCCTTTCGAGCAGTACTTC. It translates to CASSQSNPFEQYF.

The rearrangement links TRBV7-3 to TRBJ2-3, with 11 bases identical to TRBD2. V lost 4 bases to trimming and J lost 4 bases; unmatched junction nucleotides: 10. The length of the CDR3 is 17 residues. CDR1 is SGHTA and CDR2 is FQGTGA in the germline V gene. The CDR3: CASSSLPGLAGADTQYF. CDR3 bases: TGTGCCAGCAGCTCACTACCTGGACTAGCGGGTGCAGATACGCAGTATTTT.

This chain joins TRBV19 and TRBJ2-7; maybe TRBD2 (6 bases). This CDR3 is 16 amino acids long. Germline values: CDR1 LNHDA, CDR2 SQIVND (reference sequence). Trimming removed 4 bases from V and 2 bases from J, with 18 bases in between. CDR3 in amino acids: CASSSRRDSNTYEQYF. CDR3 bases: TGTGCCAGTAGTAGCCGCCGGGACTCCAATACCTACGAGCAGTACTTC. Full variable domain (outside the CDR3, taken from reference TRBV19 and TRBJ2-7): DGGITQSPKYLFRKEGQNVTLSCEQNLNHDAMYWYRQDPGQGLRLIYYSQIVNDFQKGDIAEGYSVSREKKESFPLTVTSAQKNPTAFYLCASSSRRDSNTYEQYFGPGTRLTVT.

The chain employs TRBV7-9 and TRBJ2-1; 7 bases map to TRBD1. The CDR3 totals 15 residues. Germline assignment: CDR1 SEHNR and CDR2 FQNEAQ (reference sequence). V lost 4 bases and J lost 7; bases outside the gene matches: 10. The DNA for the CDR3 is TGTGCCAGCAGCTCTATAGACACCAGGGGGAATGAGCAGTTCTTC. Translation: CASSSIDTRGNEQFF. The full variable domain, its missing parts supplied by reference TRBV7-9 and TRBJ2-1, is DTGVSQNPRHKITKRGQNVTFRCDPISEHNRLYWYRQTLGQGPEFLTYFQNEAQLEKSRLLSDRFSAERPKGSFSTLEIQRTEQGDSAMYLCASSSIDTRGNEQFFGPGTRLTVL.

The genes are TRBV5-4 and TRBJ2-3; no reliable D call. Germline lookup yields CDR1 SGHNT and CDR2 YYREEE (reference sequence). Trimming removed 4 bases at V and 0 bases at J, with 18 bases between. The CDR3 has 17 amino acids. CDR3 coding DNA: TGTGCCAGCAGCCCACCGACTCGCCGCCCTAGCACAGATACGCAGTATTTT. Protein product: CASSPPTRRPSTDTQYF.

The chain uses TRBV27 and TRBJ1-4; the D gene is possibly TRBD1 (6 bases). The CDR3 is 14 residues long. The germline V gene encodes CDR1 MNHEY and CDR2 SMNVEV (reference sequence). Trimming cost V 1 base and J 7 bases, with 10 bases left between them. The CDR3 is CASSLWGAGEKLFF. The CDR3 DNA is TGTGCCAGCAGTTTATGGGGGGCGGGTGAAAAACTGTTTTTT.

This chain joins TRBV7-9 and TRBJ2-4; D remains ambiguous. Trimming took off 5 bases at V and 7 bases at J, with 6 bases between the two ends. CDR3 length equals 11 residues. Germline loops: CDR1 SEHNR, CDR2 FQNEAQ (reference sequence). The CDR3 coding sequence is TGTGCCAGCAGCCCCGGGAACATTCAGTACTTC. Its translation: CASSPGNIQYF.

The chain couples TRBV5-1 to TRBJ2-3; 11 bases line up with TRBD2. CDR1 is SGHRS, CDR2 YFSETQ, per germline. The CDR3 extends over 15 amino acids. With V trimmed by 4 bases and J by 1 base, 2 bases remained unmatched. This CDR3 is CASSQGLAGTDTQYF. CDR3 sequence (DNA): TGCGCCAGCAGCCAGGGACTAGCGGGCACAGATACGCAGTATTTT.

The rearrangement joins TRBV14 to TRBJ2-7; D is unclear. The V gene lost 2 bases and the J gene lost 5 bases, with 7 bases spanning the gap. Germline V CDR1 and CDR2: SGHDN, FVKESK. The CDR3 length is 12 residues. The CDR3 DNA sequence: TGTGCCAGCAGCCAAAAGTTGCACGAGCAGTACTTC. This translates into CASSQKLHEQYF.

This rearrangement joins TRBV6-5 to TRBJ1-3; 9 bases line up with TRBD1. CDR1 is MNHEY and CDR2 is SVGAGI in the germline V gene. V lost 5 bases and J lost 5; bases outside the gene matches: 4. This CDR3 region has 14 residues. The CDR3 spells CASSQGQGRNTIYF. The CDR3 coding sequence is TGTGCCAGCAGTCAGGGACAGGGCCGAAACACCATATATTTT.

V usage is TRBV6-6 and J usage is TRBJ1-1; D is uncertain. Germline V gene lookup returns CDR1 MNHNY and CDR2 SVGAGI (reference sequence). This CDR3 region has 13 residues. Trimming left V 8 bases short and J 6 bases short, with 16 bases between. For the CDR3, the DNA is TGTGCCAGCGGGAGAGAGGGAAGCCCTGAAGCTTTCTTT. This sequence encodes CASGREGSPEAFF.